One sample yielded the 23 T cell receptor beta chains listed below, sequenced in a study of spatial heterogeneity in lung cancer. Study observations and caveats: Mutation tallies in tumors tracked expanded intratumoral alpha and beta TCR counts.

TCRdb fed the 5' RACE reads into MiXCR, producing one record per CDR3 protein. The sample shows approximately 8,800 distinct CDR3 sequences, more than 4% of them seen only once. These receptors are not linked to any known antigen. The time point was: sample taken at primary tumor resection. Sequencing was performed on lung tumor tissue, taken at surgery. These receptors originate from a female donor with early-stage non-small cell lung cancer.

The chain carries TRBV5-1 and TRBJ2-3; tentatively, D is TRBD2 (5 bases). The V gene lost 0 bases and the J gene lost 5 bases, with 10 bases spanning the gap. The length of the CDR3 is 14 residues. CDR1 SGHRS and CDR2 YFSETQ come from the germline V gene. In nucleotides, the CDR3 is TGCGCCAGCAGCTTGGGAGGGATTGGAGATACGCAGTATTTT. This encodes CASSLGGIGDTQYF.

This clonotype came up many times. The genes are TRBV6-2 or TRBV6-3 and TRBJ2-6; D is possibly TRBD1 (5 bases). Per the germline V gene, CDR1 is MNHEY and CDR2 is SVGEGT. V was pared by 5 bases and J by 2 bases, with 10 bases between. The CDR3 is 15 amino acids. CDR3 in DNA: TGTGCCAGCAGTGCCTCAGGGCCTGGGGCCAACGTCCTGACTTTC. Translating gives CASSASGPGANVLTF.

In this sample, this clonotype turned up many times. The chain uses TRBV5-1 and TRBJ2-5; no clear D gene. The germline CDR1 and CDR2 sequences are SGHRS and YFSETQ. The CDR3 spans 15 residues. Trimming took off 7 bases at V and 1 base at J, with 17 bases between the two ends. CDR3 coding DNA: TGCGCCAGCTCGATGCACACCTGGGGCCAAGAGACCCAGTACTTC. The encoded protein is CASSMHTWGQETQYF.

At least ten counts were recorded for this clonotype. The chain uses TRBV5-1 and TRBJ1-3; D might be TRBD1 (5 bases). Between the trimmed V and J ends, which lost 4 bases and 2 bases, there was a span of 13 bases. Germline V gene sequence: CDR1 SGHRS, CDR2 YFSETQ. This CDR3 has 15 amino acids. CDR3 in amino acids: CASSPTQGTGNTIYF. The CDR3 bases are TGCGCCAGCAGCCCCACCCAGGGTACTGGAAACACCATATATTTT.

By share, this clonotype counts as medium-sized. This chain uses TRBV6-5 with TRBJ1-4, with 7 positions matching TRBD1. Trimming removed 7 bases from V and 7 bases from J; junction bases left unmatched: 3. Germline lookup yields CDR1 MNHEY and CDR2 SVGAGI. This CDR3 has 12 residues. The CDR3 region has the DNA TGTGCCAGCAAGCAGGGGGGTGAAAAACTGTTTTTT. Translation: CASKQGGEKLFF.

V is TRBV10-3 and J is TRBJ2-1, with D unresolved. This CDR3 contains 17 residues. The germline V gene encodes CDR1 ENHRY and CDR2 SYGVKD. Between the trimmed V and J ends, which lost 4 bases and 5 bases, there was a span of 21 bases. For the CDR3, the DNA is TGTGCCATCAGTGGGGTCTATTTAAGACCCCCCGACAATGAGCAGTTCTTC. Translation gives CAISGVYLRPPDNEQFF.

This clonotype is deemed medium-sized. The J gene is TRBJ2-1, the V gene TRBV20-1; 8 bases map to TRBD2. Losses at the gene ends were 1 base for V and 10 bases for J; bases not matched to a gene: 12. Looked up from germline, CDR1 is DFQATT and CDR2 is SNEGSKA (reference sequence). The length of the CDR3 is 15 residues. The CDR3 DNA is TGCAGTGCTAGAGGGAGCGGGGGCCTCATAGGGGAGCAGTTCTTC. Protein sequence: CSARGSGGLIGEQFF.

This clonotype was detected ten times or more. The CDR3: CASSIRDRGDQPQHF. The CDR3, as DNA: TGTGCCAGTAGTATTAGAGACAGGGGGGATCAGCCCCAGCATTTT. V gene TRBV19 combines with J gene TRBJ1-5, with 9 bases aligning to TRBD1. The CDR3 covers 15 residues. The trim removed 3 bases at V and 5 bases at J, leaving 5 bases unmatched. Germline V CDR1 and CDR2: LNHDA, SQIVND (reference sequence).

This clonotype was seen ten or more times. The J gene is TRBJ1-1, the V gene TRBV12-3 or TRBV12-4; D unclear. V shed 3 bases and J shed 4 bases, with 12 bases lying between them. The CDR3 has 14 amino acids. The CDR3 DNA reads TGTGCCAGCAGTTTTGAAGGGCCGGTCACTGAAGCTTTCTTT. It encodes CASSFEGPVTEAFF.

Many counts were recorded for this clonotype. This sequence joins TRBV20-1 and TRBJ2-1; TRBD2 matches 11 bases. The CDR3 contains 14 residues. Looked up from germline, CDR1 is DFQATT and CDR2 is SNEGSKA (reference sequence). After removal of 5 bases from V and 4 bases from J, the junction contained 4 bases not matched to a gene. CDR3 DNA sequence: TGCAGTGCTCGGACTAGCGGGTCTTACAATGAGCAGTTCTTC. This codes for CSARTSGSYNEQFF.

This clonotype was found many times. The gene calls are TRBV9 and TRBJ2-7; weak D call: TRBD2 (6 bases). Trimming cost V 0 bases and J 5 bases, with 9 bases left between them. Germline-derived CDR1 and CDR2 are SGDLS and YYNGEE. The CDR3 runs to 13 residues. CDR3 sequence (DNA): TGTGCCAGCAGCGTAGACCTAGCGAACGAGCAGTACTTC. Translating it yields CASSVDLANEQYF.

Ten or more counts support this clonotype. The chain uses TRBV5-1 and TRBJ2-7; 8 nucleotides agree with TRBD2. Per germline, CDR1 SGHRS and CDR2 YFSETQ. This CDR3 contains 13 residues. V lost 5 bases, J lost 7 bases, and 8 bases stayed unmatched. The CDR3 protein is CASSRAGVWEQYF. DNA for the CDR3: TGCGCCAGCAGTCGAGCGGGAGTGTGGGAGCAGTACTTC.

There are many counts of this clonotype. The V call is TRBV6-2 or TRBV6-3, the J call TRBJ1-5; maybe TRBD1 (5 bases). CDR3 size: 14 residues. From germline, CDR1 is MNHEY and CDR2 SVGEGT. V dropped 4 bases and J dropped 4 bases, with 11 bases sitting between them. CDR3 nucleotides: TGTGCCAGCAGTTTTACGGGGGGGAATCAGCCCCAGCATTTT. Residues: CASSFTGGNQPQHF.

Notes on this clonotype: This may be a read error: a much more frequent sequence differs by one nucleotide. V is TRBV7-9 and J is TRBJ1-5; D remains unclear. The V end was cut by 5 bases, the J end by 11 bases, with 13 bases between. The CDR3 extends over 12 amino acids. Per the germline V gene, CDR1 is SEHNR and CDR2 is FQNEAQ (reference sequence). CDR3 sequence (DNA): TGTGCCAGCAGCCCCGACGCCCGAGCCCAGCATTTT. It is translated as CASSPDARAQHF.

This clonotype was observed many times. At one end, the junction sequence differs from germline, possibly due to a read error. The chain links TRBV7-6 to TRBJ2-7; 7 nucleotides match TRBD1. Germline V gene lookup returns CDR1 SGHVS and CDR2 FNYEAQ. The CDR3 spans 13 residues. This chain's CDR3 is CASSSGQTYGQYF. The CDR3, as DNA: TGTGCCAGCAGCTCGGGACAGACCTACGGGCAGTACTTC.

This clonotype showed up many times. For the CDR3, the DNA is TGTGCCAGCAGCAGACAGGCCCCGACCACTGGGGCCAACGTCCTGACTTTC. It codes for CASSRQAPTTGANVLTF. The V and J genes are TRBV7-9 and TRBJ2-6; tentatively, D is TRBD1 (6 bases). V dropped 5 bases and J dropped 2 bases, with 16 bases sitting between them. CDR3 length equals 17 residues. Germline assignment: CDR1 SEHNR and CDR2 FQNEAQ (reference sequence).

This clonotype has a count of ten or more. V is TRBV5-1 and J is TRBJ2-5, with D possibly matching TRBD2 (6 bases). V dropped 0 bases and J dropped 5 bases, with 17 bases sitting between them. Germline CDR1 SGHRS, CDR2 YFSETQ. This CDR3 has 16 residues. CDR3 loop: CASSLDSGVAGETQYF. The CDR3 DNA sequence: TGCGCCAGCAGCTTGGACTCGGGAGTTGCTGGGGAGACCCAGTACTTC.

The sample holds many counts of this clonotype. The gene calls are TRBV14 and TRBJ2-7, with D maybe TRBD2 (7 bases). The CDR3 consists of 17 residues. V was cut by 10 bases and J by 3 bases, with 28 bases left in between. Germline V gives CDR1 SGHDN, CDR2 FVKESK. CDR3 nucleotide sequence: TGTGCCACCAGGCCCCTAGGGGGGGCCGGAGTGGGCTACGAGCAGTACTTC. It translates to CATRPLGGAGVGYEQYF.

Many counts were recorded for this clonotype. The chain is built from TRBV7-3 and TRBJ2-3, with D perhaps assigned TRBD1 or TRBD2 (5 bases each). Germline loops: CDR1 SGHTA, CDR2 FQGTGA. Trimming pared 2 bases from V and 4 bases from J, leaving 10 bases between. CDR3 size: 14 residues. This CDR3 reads CASSLGGRPDTQYF. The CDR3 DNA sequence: TGTGCCAGCAGCTTAGGGGGTAGACCAGATACGCAGTATTTT.

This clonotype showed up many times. For the CDR3, the DNA is TGTGCCAGCAGTTTGATGGGGACAGCTCTACCCTATGGCTACACCTTC. Translated: CASSLMGTALPYGYTF. V gene TRBV28 combines with J gene TRBJ1-2, with 7 bases identical to TRBD1. This CDR3 has 16 amino acids. Trimming removed 3 bases from V and 4 bases from J; junction bases left unmatched: 11. Germline lookup yields CDR1 MDHEN and CDR2 SYDVKM.

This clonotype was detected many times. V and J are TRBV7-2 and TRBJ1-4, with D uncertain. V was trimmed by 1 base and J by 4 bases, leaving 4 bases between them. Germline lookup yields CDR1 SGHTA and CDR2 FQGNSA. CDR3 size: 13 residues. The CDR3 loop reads CASSLGGNEKLFF. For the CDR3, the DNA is TGTGCCAGCAGCTTAGGGGGTAATGAAAAACTGTTTTTT.

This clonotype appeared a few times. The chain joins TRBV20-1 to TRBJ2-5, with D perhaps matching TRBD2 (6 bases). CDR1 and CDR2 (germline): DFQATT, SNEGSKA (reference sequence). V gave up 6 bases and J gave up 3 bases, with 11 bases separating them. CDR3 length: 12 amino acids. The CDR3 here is CSAAQREETQYF. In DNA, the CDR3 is TGCAGTGCAGCCCAGCGGGAAGAGACCCAGTACTTC.

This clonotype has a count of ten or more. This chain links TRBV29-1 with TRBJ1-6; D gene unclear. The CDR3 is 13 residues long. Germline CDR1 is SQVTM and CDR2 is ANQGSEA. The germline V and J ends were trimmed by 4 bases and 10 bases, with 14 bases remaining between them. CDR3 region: CSVGGTFGSPLHF. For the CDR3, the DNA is TGCAGCGTTGGGGGAACGTTTGGATCACCCCTCCACTTT.